These 27 T cell receptor beta chains were sequenced from one sample in a study of PD-L1 blockade in urothelial cancer. Assay: immunoSEQ multiplex PCR; the TCRdb copy retains only in-frame clones and omits some. In the table there are 38,000 or so clones, about 85% of which are singletons. Time point of the sample: pretreatment peripheral blood. The source was PBMCs, collected around atezolizumab (anti-PD-L1) treatment. The receptors stem from a man aged 80 or over with urothelial cancer.

This chain connects TRBV5-1 to TRBJ2-5, with 10 bases identical to TRBD2. CDR3 length equals 15 residues. V dropped 0 bases and J dropped 6; count of bases not matched to a gene: 5. Per germline, CDR1 SGHRS and CDR2 YFSETQ. CDR3 residues: CASSLVLAGGKTQYF. Here the CDR3 DNA reads TGCGCCAGCAGCTTGGTTTTAGCGGGAGGAAAGACCCAGTACTTC. Combining the CDR3 with reference TRBV5-1 and TRBJ2-5 gives the whole variable domain KAGVTQTPRYLIKTRGQQVTLSCSPISGHRSVSWYQQTPGQGLQFLFEYFSETQRNKGNFPGRFSGRQFSNSRSEMNVSTLELGDSALYLCASSLVLAGGKTQYFGPGTRLLVL.

This chain joins TRBV7-2 and TRBJ2-2; tentatively, D is TRBD2 (6 bases). V lost 5 bases and J 3 bases, leaving 10 bases between the germline ends. The germline V gene encodes CDR1 SGHTA and CDR2 FQGNSA. The CDR3 covers 14 residues. CDR3 protein: CASSRDFYTGELFF. CDR3 nucleotides: TGTGCCAGCAGCCGGGACTTCTACACCGGGGAGCTGTTTTTT.

The chain joins TRBV6-6 to TRBJ2-7; 7 bases are a match to TRBD1. The J segment lost 1 base and the V segment lost 5 bases, leaving 5 bases of the junction unmatched. Looked up from germline, CDR1 is MNHNY and CDR2 is SVGAGI (reference sequence). The CDR3 sequence is 14 residues long. CDR3: CASSLTGKSYEQYF. Written as DNA, the CDR3 is TGTGCCAGCAGTCTGACAGGGAAATCCTACGAGCAGTACTTC.

This chain joins TRBV25-1 and TRBJ2-1; TRBD2 matches 10 bases. Germline loops: CDR1 MGHDK, CDR2 SYGVNS. CDR3 size: 15 residues. V shed 0 bases, J shed 9 bases, and the junction held 5 bases outside the gene matches. The CDR3 DNA is TGTGCCAGCAGTGAATACAGCGGGAGGGCCGGTGAGCAGTTCTTC. It codes for CASSEYSGRAGEQFF. The full variable domain, in which reference TRBV25-1 and TRBJ2-1 provide the parts outside the CDR3, is EADIYQTPRYLVIGTGKKITLECSQTMGHDKMYWYQQDPGMELHLIHYSYGVNSTEKGDLSSESTVSRIRTEHFPLTLESARPSHTSQYLCASSEYSGRAGEQFFGPGTRLTVL.

The chain recombines TRBV9 with TRBJ2-3; 9 nucleotides line up with TRBD2. Germline-derived CDR1 and CDR2 are SGDLS and YYNGEE. This CDR3 spans 13 amino acids. V lost 4 bases, J lost 14 bases, and 11 bases stayed unmatched. The CDR3 loop reads CASSPTTSGPPYF. CDR3 in DNA: TGTGCCAGCAGCCCGACGACTAGCGGCCCGCCGTATTTT.

The chain uses TRBV10-3 and TRBJ2-3; TRBD1 aligns across 9 bases. This CDR3 comprises 15 residues. Germline V CDR1 and CDR2: ENHRY, SYGVKD. J lost 1 base, V lost 5 bases, and 4 bases had no gene match. The CDR3 protein is CAISSGTGRTDTQYF. CDR3 coding DNA: TGTGCCATCAGTTCCGGGACAGGGCGCACAGATACGCAGTATTTT.

The V call is TRBV28, the J call TRBJ1-1; D is undetermined. The CDR3 covers 14 residues. V lost 6 bases to trimming and J lost 1 base, with 12 bases between them. CDR1 is MDHEN and CDR2 is SYDVKM in the germline V gene. In nucleotides, the CDR3 is TGTGCCAGCAGGCCCCGGGAATCGAACACTGAAGCTTTCTTT. This gives the protein CASRPRESNTEAFF.

V is TRBV5-1 and J is TRBJ1-4; 9 bases are a match to TRBD1. The length of the CDR3 is 15 residues. Germline CDR1 is SGHRS and CDR2 is YFSETQ. V shed 4 bases, J shed 8 bases, and the junction held 9 bases outside the gene matches. CDR3 DNA: TGCGCCAGCAGCCCAACGGGGACAGGGCGAGAAAAACTGTTTTTT. The encoded protein is CASSPTGTGREKLFF.

This clone has only a few counts. V gene TRBV7-2 combines with J gene TRBJ1-1; D call uncertain. V lost 4 bases and J 7 bases, leaving 13 bases between the germline ends. The CDR3 has 13 amino acids. From germline, CDR1 is SGHTA and CDR2 FQGNSA. The CDR3 protein is CASSYAGKNEAFF. The DNA of the CDR3 is TGTGCCAGCAGCTACGCCGGGAAGAATGAAGCTTTCTTT.

V usage is TRBV4-2 and J usage is TRBJ2-1; D gene unclear. Looked up from germline, CDR1 is LGHNA and CDR2 is YNFKEQ. The CDR3 spans 12 residues. V lost 0 bases to trimming and J lost 6 bases, with 3 bases between them. CDR3 amino acids: CASSQDRNEQFF. The CDR3, as DNA: TGTGCCAGCAGCCAAGACCGCAATGAGCAGTTCTTC.

The V gene is TRBV27, the J gene TRBJ1-2; TRBD1 matches 11 bases. The V gene's germline CDR1 is MNHEY and CDR2 SMNVEV (reference sequence). The CDR3 has 16 amino acids. Trimming took 2 bases from V and 7 from J; bases not matched to a gene: 9. The CDR3 protein is CASSLHEGQGGGGYTF. CDR3 nucleotide sequence: TGTGCCAGCAGTTTACACGAGGGACAGGGGGGAGGTGGCTACACCTTC.

The V call is TRBV18, the J call TRBJ1-2, with 8 bases lining up with TRBD1. The CDR3 sequence is 13 residues long. From germline, CDR1 is KGHSH and CDR2 LQKENI. The junction had 3 bases not matched to a gene; V was cut back by 2 bases and J by 7 bases. The CDR3 DNA sequence: TGTGCCAGCTCACCAGACAGGGGAGCTGGCTACACCTTC. This codes for CASSPDRGAGYTF.

V is TRBV28 and J is TRBJ1-5, with D perhaps matching TRBD1 (5 bases). V lost 7 bases to trimming and J lost 7 bases, with 20 bases between them. Per the germline V gene, CDR1 is MDHEN and CDR2 is SYDVKM. The CDR3 contains 15 residues. The DNA of the CDR3 is TGTGCCAGCACCCTTTTGGGGCAGGCTCGGCAGCCCCAGCATTTT. Residues: CASTLLGQARQPQHF.

The rearrangement links TRBV5-5 to TRBJ2-3; 7 nucleotides align to TRBD1. The germline V gene has CDR1 SGHKS and CDR2 YYEKEE (reference sequence). The J segment lost 6 bases and the V segment lost 3 bases, leaving 7 bases of the junction unmatched. This CDR3 spans 14 amino acids. CDR3 DNA sequence: TGTGCCAGCAGCTCGCCGACAGGGTTGGATACGCAGTATTTT. It encodes CASSSPTGLDTQYF.

V and J are TRBV27 and TRBJ1-2; 7 nucleotides align to TRBD1. The V gene end was trimmed by 6 bases and the J gene end by 6 bases; junction bases not matched to a gene: 13. Germline lookup yields CDR1 MNHEY and CDR2 SMNVEV (reference sequence). This CDR3 is built from 15 residues. The CDR3 coding sequence is TGTGCCAGCAGAAGCCGGACAGGTCCCTCGGATGGCTACACCTTC. Its protein is CASRSRTGPSDGYTF.

The chain carries TRBV4-3 and TRBJ2-2, with a possible D match to TRBD1 (5 bases). The germline V and J ends were trimmed by 0 bases and 7 bases, with 9 bases remaining between them. This CDR3 region has 14 residues. In germline, CDR1 is LGHNA, CDR2 YSLEER. DNA for the CDR3: TGCGCCAGCAGCCAAGATCAGGGCAGCGGGGAGCTGTTTTTT. Its translation: CASSQDQGSGELFF.

The V gene is TRBV18, the J gene TRBJ1-2; D not certain. CDR3 length equals 14 residues. Germline V gene sequence: CDR1 KGHSH, CDR2 LQKENI. The germline V and J ends were trimmed by 0 bases and 5 bases, with 10 bases remaining between them. The CDR3 loop reads CASSPPFPGYGYTF. CDR3 nucleotide sequence: TGTGCCAGCTCACCACCGTTTCCAGGTTATGGCTACACCTTC.

The chain combines TRBV18 with TRBJ2-2; D gene unclear. Germline-derived CDR1 and CDR2 are KGHSH and LQKENI. CDR3 length equals 16 residues. V gave up 3 bases and J gave up 5 bases, with 16 bases separating them. For the CDR3, the DNA is TGTGCCAGCTCACCTTCATCTTCTAGGCGAACCGGGGAGCTGTTTTTT. Protein: CASSPSSSRRTGELFF. Based on the CDR3 plus reference TRBV18 and TRBJ2-2, the full variable domain is NAGVMQNPRHLVRRRGQEARLRCSPMKGHSHVYWYRQLPEEGLKFMVYLQKENIIDESGMPKERFSAEFPKEGPSILRIQQVVRGDSAAYFCASSPSSSRRTGELFFGEGSRLTVL.

The chain couples TRBV6-5 to TRBJ2-2; 11 bases are shared with TRBD1. The CDR3 has 15 residues. After removal of 8 bases from V and 5 bases from J, the junction contained 7 bases not matched to a gene. CDR1 and CDR2 from the germline V gene are MNHEY and SVGAGI. CDR3 sequence: CASWQRDRGTGELFF. CDR3 bases: TGTGCCAGCTGGCAACGGGACAGGGGGACCGGGGAGCTGTTTTTT.

The V gene is TRBV5-6, the J gene TRBJ1-2; 7 positions match TRBD1. Germline V gene sequence: CDR1 SGHDT, CDR2 YYEEEE. The CDR3 is 13 amino acids. J lost 4 bases, V lost 3 bases, and 3 bases had no gene match. The CDR3 sequence: CASSSGGGYGYTF. For the CDR3, the DNA is TGTGCCAGCAGCTCAGGGGGTGGCTATGGCTACACCTTC. Full variable domain (rest looked up from reference TRBV5-6 and TRBJ1-2): DAGVTQSPTHLIKTRGQQVTLRCSPKSGHDTVSWYQQALGQGPQFIFQYYEEEERQRGNFPDRFSGHQFPNYSSELNVNALLLGDSALYLCASSSGGGYGYTFGSGTRLTVV.

The chain has TRBV9 and TRBJ2-7, with 9 positions matching TRBD1. V lost 3 bases to trimming and J lost 1 base; unmatched junction nucleotides: 2. Germline loops: CDR1 SGDLS, CDR2 YYNGEE. The CDR3 loop spans 14 amino acids. The CDR3 coding sequence is TGTGCCAGCAGCGGAGGACAGGGGTCCTACGAGCAGTACTTC. This translates into CASSGGQGSYEQYF.

A single count supports this clone. The rearrangement links TRBV5-5 to TRBJ1-2, with D unclear. V was clipped by 0 bases and J by 4 bases, with 10 bases between them. This CDR3 has 14 residues. CDR1 is SGHKS and CDR2 is YYEKEE in the germline V gene (reference sequence). In DNA form, the CDR3 reads TGTGCCAGCAGCTTGGGCAGCGGGCTCTATGGCTACACCTTC. This codes for CASSLGSGLYGYTF.

This clone was recorded only once. The rearrangement links TRBV6-5 to TRBJ2-2; 7 bases line up with TRBD1. V lost 2 bases to trimming and J lost 0 bases; unmatched junction nucleotides: 3. The CDR3 has 16 amino acids. Germline V gene lookup returns CDR1 MNHEY and CDR2 SVGAGI. CDR3 sequence reads: CASSYGQGANTGELFF. CDR3 coding DNA: TGTGCCAGCAGTTACGGGCAGGGGGCGAACACCGGGGAGCTGTTTTTT.

This clone was recorded once. The J gene is TRBJ2-7, the V gene TRBV10-1; 8 positions match TRBD1. This CDR3 region has 16 residues. Trimming cost V 3 bases and J 0 bases; bases outside gene matches: 7. Looked up from germline, CDR1 is WNHNN and CDR2 is SYGVQD (reference sequence). The CDR3 sequence: CASSDFGQGSSYEQYF. The CDR3 coding sequence is TGCGCCAGCAGTGATTTTGGACAGGGAAGCTCCTACGAGCAGTACTTC.

The CDR3 DNA sequence: TGTGCCATCAGTGACCCCGGACTAGCGGGAGGGCAAGAGACCCAGTACTTC. It specifies CAISDPGLAGGQETQYF. The chain couples TRBV10-3 to TRBJ2-5; 15 nucleotides align to TRBD2. The CDR3 sequence is 17 residues long. The V gene end was trimmed by 3 bases and the J gene end by 2 bases; junction bases not matched to a gene: 4. The germline V gene has CDR1 ENHRY and CDR2 SYGVKD.

This chain joins TRBV19 and TRBJ2-7; D may be TRBD1 (5 bases). Trimming cost V 0 bases and J 9 bases, with 12 bases left between them. CDR3 size: 13 residues. Per the germline V gene, CDR1 is LNHDA and CDR2 is SQIVND (reference sequence). The CDR3 reads CASSIDHGAAQYF. The CDR3 nucleotides are TGTGCCAGTAGTATAGATCATGGGGCAGCGCAGTACTTC.

V and J are TRBV6-5 and TRBJ2-7; 7 positions match TRBD1. The CDR3 contains 11 residues. V trimming: 8 bases; J trimming: 4 bases; junction bases outside the gene matches: 2. From germline, CDR1 is MNHEY and CDR2 SVGAGI. DNA of the CDR3: TGTGCCAGCCGACAGGGTTACGAGCAGTACTTC. Encoded protein: CASRQGYEQYF.